The 25 T cell receptor beta chains listed next were all sequenced from one sample in a study of cytomegalovirus exposure and HLA in healthy donors. The PCR was carried out with 60 Vbeta primers and 13 Jbeta primers. Here immunoSEQ multiplex PCR was the method, and the copy in TCRdb shows in-frame clones only, minus some. Here the sample spans 90,000 to 150,000 clones, less than 80% being singletons. Sequencing used PBMCs. All receptors derive from a woman aged 50 to 60 in good health and CMV-seropositive.

This clone appeared a few times. V is TRBV4-3 and J is TRBJ1-4, with 7 bases fitting TRBD1. J was trimmed by 4 bases and V by 3 bases; bases with no gene match: 2. Germline values: CDR1 LGHNA, CDR2 YSLEER. CDR3 length equals 14 residues. In nucleotides, the CDR3 is TGCGCCAGCAGCCACGACAGGGATAATGAAAAACTGTTTTTT. As protein: CASSHDRDNEKLFF.

The chain links TRBV6-5 to TRBJ1-2, with TRBD1 identical over 12 bases. Germline V CDR1 and CDR2: MNHEY, SVGAGI. The CDR3 extends over 14 amino acids. V dropped 6 bases and J dropped 8; count of bases not matched to a gene: 7. The CDR3 is CASSSRDRGPGYTF. CDR3 coding DNA: TGTGCCAGCAGCAGCCGGGACAGGGGGCCCGGCTACACCTTC.

The V gene is TRBV19, the J gene TRBJ1-1; D possibly corresponds to TRBD1 (6 bases). The germline V and J ends were trimmed by 5 bases and 6 bases, with 19 bases remaining between them. Germline V gene lookup returns CDR1 LNHDA and CDR2 SQIVND (reference sequence). There are 15 residues in the CDR3. CDR3 in amino acids: CASSAQQGIPSEAFF. CDR3 bases: TGTGCCAGTAGTGCTCAACAGGGTATTCCATCTGAAGCTTTCTTT.

This clone was picked up one time. This chain links TRBV5-4 with TRBJ1-2, with 7 bases lining up with TRBD1. V lost 1 base to trimming and J lost 8 bases; unmatched junction nucleotides: 14. Germline V gene data show CDR1 as SGHNT and CDR2 as YYREEE (reference sequence). The CDR3 totals 16 residues. The CDR3: CASSLSSGQSVRGYTF. CDR3 DNA sequence: TGTGCCAGCAGCTTGTCTTCGGGACAGAGTGTTAGGGGCTACACCTTC.

This clone was detected once. The chain couples TRBV6-5 to TRBJ2-3; 10 bases line up with TRBD2. The J segment lost 0 bases and the V segment lost 7 bases, leaving 1 base of the junction unmatched. CDR3 length equals 14 residues. The germline V gene encodes CDR1 MNHEY and CDR2 SVGAGI. The CDR3 sequence: CASTAGGSTDTQYF. As DNA, the CDR3 is TGTGCCAGCACAGCGGGGGGGAGCACAGATACGCAGTATTTT.

In this sample, this clone turned up once. This chain links TRBV9 with TRBJ2-1, with TRBD2 matching over 8 bases. V lost 2 bases and J lost 7; bases outside the gene matches: 2. Germline loops: CDR1 SGDLS, CDR2 YYNGEE. The CDR3 spans 13 residues. The CDR3 coding sequence is TGTGCCAGCAGCGTGGGACTAGTTAATGAGCAGTTCTTC. Its translation is CASSVGLVNEQFF.

The rearrangement joins TRBV29-1 to TRBJ1-1, with TRBD1 matching over 7 bases. The CDR3 contains 13 residues. Germline assignment: CDR1 SQVTM and CDR2 ANQGSEA. V lost 3 bases to trimming and J lost 5 bases; unmatched junction nucleotides: 6. The CDR3 region is CSVDSQGRTEAFF. The CDR3 DNA is TGCAGCGTTGACTCACAGGGGAGGACTGAAGCTTTCTTT.

This clone was found a few times. Here the CDR3 DNA reads TGTGCCAGCAGTTTATTTGGGACAGGGGGCGAGCAACAAGAGACCCAGTACTTC. This sequence encodes CASSLFGTGGEQQETQYF. V gene TRBV27 combines with J gene TRBJ2-5; TRBD1 matches at 12 bases. The CDR3 is 18 amino acids. Germline V lookup: CDR1 MNHEY, CDR2 SMNVEV (reference sequence). The ends lost 1 base at V and 2 bases at J; junction bases unmatched: 8.

The chain links TRBV6-6 to TRBJ2-2; tentatively, D is TRBD2 (5 bases). The CDR3 length is 16 residues. V was shortened by 0 bases and J by 6 bases, with 14 bases between the two germline ends. Looked up from germline, CDR1 is MNHNY and CDR2 is SVGAGI (reference sequence). CDR3 sequence: CASSYSAGRAAGELFF. The CDR3, as DNA: TGTGCCAGCAGTTACTCCGCGGGTCGGGCGGCCGGGGAGCTGTTTTTT.

The chain recombines TRBV19 with TRBJ1-1, with unresolved D. V dropped 10 bases and J dropped 0 bases, with 15 bases sitting between them. The CDR3 spans 14 residues. CDR1 LNHDA and CDR2 SQIVND come from the germline V gene (reference sequence). CDR3 DNA: TGTGCCACAACACCCGCACGTATGAACACTGAAGCTTTCTTT. As protein: CATTPARMNTEAFF.

This rearrangement joins TRBV19 to TRBJ1-2; 10 bases fit TRBD1. CDR1 is LNHDA, CDR2 SQIVND, per germline (reference sequence). V lost 7 bases to trimming and J lost 2 bases; unmatched junction nucleotides: 4. The CDR3 is 14 amino acids. The CDR3 region has the DNA TGTGCCAGTATCCTGGGACAGGGGAACTATGGCTACACCTTC. It translates to CASILGQGNYGYTF.

This rearrangement joins TRBV11-2 to TRBJ1-5; 7 bases fit TRBD1. The CDR3 covers 15 residues. V dropped 4 bases and J dropped 3; count of bases not matched to a gene: 6. The germline V gene has CDR1 SGHAT and CDR2 FQNNGV. CDR3 in DNA: TGTGCCAGCAGCTGGAGGACAGGACCCAATCAGCCCCAGCATTTT. Protein: CASSWRTGPNQPQHF.

The CDR3 coding sequence is TGTGCCAGCAGTGAACAGGGGGCTTCCATCTATGGCTACACCTTC. It is translated as CASSEQGASIYGYTF. The chain joins TRBV6-1 to TRBJ1-2; TRBD1 agrees at 8 bases. CDR1 is MNHNS, CDR2 SASEGT, per germline. V was clipped by 2 bases and J by 4 bases; unmatched bases: 6. CDR3 size: 15 residues.

The V gene is TRBV4-1, the J gene TRBJ1-5; no definite D call. This CDR3 spans 16 amino acids. The germline V and J ends were trimmed by 0 bases and 5 bases, with 14 bases remaining between them. The germline gives CDR1 MGHRA, CDR2 YSYEKL. Here the CDR3 DNA reads TGCGCCAGCAGCCAAGATGGAGTTGCTGGCGATCAGCCCCAGCATTTT. It yields the protein CASSQDGVAGDQPQHF.

The rearrangement joins TRBV5-1 to TRBJ2-7; D gene uncertain. This CDR3 comprises 12 residues. Germline lookup yields CDR1 SGHRS and CDR2 YFSETQ. V lost 7 bases and J lost 0, with 8 bases in between. The CDR3, as DNA: TGCGCCAGCTATTTAAACTCCTACGAGCAGTACTTC. It translates to CASYLNSYEQYF.

The chain joins TRBV19 to TRBJ2-1; D not certain. V lost 5 bases and J lost 0, with 11 bases in between. The CDR3 spans 15 residues. Germline CDR1 LNHDA, CDR2 SQIVND (reference sequence). The CDR3 DNA reads TGTGCCAGTAGTCAGACACCGAGCTCCTACAATGAGCAGTTCTTC. As protein: CASSQTPSSYNEQFF.

The chain combines TRBV2 with TRBJ2-1, with TRBD2 matching 15 bases. Germline CDR1 SNHLY, CDR2 FYNNEI. With V trimmed by 8 bases and J by 13 bases, 9 bases remained unmatched. There are 14 residues in the CDR3. CDR3 in amino acids: CASGLAGGPSFQFF. DNA for the CDR3: TGTGCCAGCGGACTAGCGGGGGGGCCCTCGTTCCAGTTCTTC.

This chain joins TRBV7-2 and TRBJ2-7; tentative D call: TRBD1 (6 bases). V was clipped by 5 bases and J by 4 bases, with 18 bases between them. The CDR3 contains 15 residues. The germline gives CDR1 SGHTA, CDR2 FQGNSA. CDR3 protein: CASSTSGAENYEQYF. CDR3 nucleotide sequence: TGTGCCAGCAGCACCTCAGGGGCTGAGAATTACGAGCAGTACTTC.

The rearrangement joins TRBV18 to TRBJ2-3; TRBD1 matches at 7 bases. Germline V gene lookup returns CDR1 KGHSH and CDR2 LQKENI. The CDR3 has 14 residues. The J segment lost 0 bases and the V segment lost 3 bases, leaving 0 bases of the junction unmatched. The CDR3 DNA sequence: TGTGCCAGCTCACCCAGGGGGAGCACAGATACGCAGTATTTT. This translates into CASSPRGSTDTQYF.

J is TRBJ2-7 and V is TRBV11-2; no reliable D call. Germline V lookup: CDR1 SGHAT, CDR2 FQNNGV. The CDR3 runs to 15 residues. V was trimmed by 0 bases and J by 3 bases, leaving 12 bases between them. This chain's CDR3 is CASSLESPTFYEQYF. The CDR3 region has the DNA TGTGCCAGCAGCTTAGAGTCGCCTACTTTCTACGAGCAGTACTTC.

The chain has TRBV19 and TRBJ2-7, with a tentative D call TRBD1 (5 bases). Trimming shortened V by 1 base and J by 2 bases, and 9 bases separated the two germline ends. The CDR3 sequence is 14 residues long. Germline-derived CDR1 and CDR2 are LNHDA and SQIVND (reference sequence). CDR3 region: CASSIGGPAYEQYF. CDR3 bases: TGTGCCAGTAGTATAGGGGGCCCTGCCTACGAGCAGTACTTC.

The chain couples TRBV4-3 to TRBJ2-7, with 10 bases identical to TRBD2. CDR3 size: 17 residues. Germline-derived CDR1 and CDR2 are LGHNA and YSLEER. V was clipped by 0 bases and J by 2 bases; unmatched bases: 7. CDR3 coding DNA: TGCGCCAGCAGCCAAGATCCCACTAGCGGGGATACCTACGAGCAGTACTTC. It yields the protein CASSQDPTSGDTYEQYF.

The gene calls are TRBV7-2 and TRBJ2-3; 14 positions match TRBD2. CDR3 length equals 18 residues. Germline assignment: CDR1 SGHTA and CDR2 FQGNSA. After removal of 4 bases from V and 0 bases from J, the junction contained 6 bases not matched to a gene. This CDR3 reads CASSSPGLAGGSTDTQYF. The CDR3 DNA sequence: TGTGCCAGCAGCTCCCCCGGACTAGCGGGGGGAAGCACAGATACGCAGTATTTT.

In its sample, this clone was seen a few times. The chain joins TRBV18 to TRBJ1-4; tentatively, D is TRBD1 (5 bases). Germline-derived CDR1 and CDR2 are KGHSH and LQKENI. CDR3 length: 15 residues. Trimming took off 4 bases at V and 0 bases at J, with 9 bases between the two ends. The DNA of the CDR3 is TGTGCCAGCTCACGGGGCGACGCAACTAATGAAAAACTGTTTTTT. Amino acid sequence: CASSRGDATNEKLFF.

This clone was found once. The V gene is TRBV7-9, the J gene TRBJ2-7; D may be TRBD2 (6 bases). The CDR3 spans 14 residues. In germline, CDR1 is SEHNR, CDR2 FQNEAQ (reference sequence). Deletions cut 3 bases from V and 4 bases from J, with 13 bases between. The CDR3 region is CASSLGTEGYEQYF. DNA of the CDR3: TGTGCCAGCAGCTTGGGGACGGAGGGATACGAGCAGTACTTC.